The clone carrying this T cell receptor (beta chain) was found many times. This sample is part of a study of T-cell reconstitution after alpha-beta-depleted transplantation in children. Unique molecular identifiers tagged the TCRbeta library. TCRdb analysed the PCR reads with MiXCR anew, one entry per CDR3 protein. Of about 640,000 distinct CDR3 sequences listed, roughly 15% are singletons. CDR3 length equals 16 residues. From germline, CDR1 is DFQATT and CDR2 SNEGSKA (reference sequence). The V and J ends lost 3 bases and 6 bases respectively, with 18 bases between them. This chain connects TRBV20-1 to TRBJ1-6; D gene ambiguous. The specimen was PBMCs from the stem cell graft donor, collected from the stem cell graft. This clonotype was obtained from a human donor who donated a stem cell graft to a child with acute myeloid leukemia. This CDR3 is CSARVRPGFFNSPLHF. The CDR3 region has the DNA TGCAGTGCTAGGGTCCGACCGGGGTTTTTTAATTCACCCCTCCACTTT.